This T cell receptor beta chain emerged from a study of blood T cells in healthy people across ages. Sample-barcoded 5' priming and a J-beta primer mix drove a second PCR of roughly 7 to 11 cycles. The template-switch adaptor, which had 12 random nucleotides, put a tag on each cDNA molecule. One entry per CDR3 protein, called by TCRdb with MiXCR from the 5' RACE reads. The sample includes over 1,500,000 distinct CDR3 sequences, around 50% seen only once; the top ten take approximately 2.1%. In germline, CDR1 is SEHNR, CDR2 FQNEAQ (reference sequence). The CDR3 extends over 15 amino acids. The V gene lost 5 bases and the J gene lost 1 base, with 12 bases spanning the gap. This clonotype was picked up a small number of times.

The sequenced sample was blood. This receptor was obtained from a woman in her forties in good health. The J gene is TRBJ2-4, the V gene TRBV7-9; D perhaps matches TRBD2 (6 bases). The CDR3 nucleotides read TGTGCCAGCAGCCAATCTGGAGGGGCCAAAAACATTCAGTACTTC. Its translation: CASSQSGGAKNIQYF.